This T cell receptor (beta chain) was found in a study of cytomegalovirus exposure and HLA in healthy donors. Study-wide results and limits: Across all donors, roughly uniform sequencing depth was an assumption of the presence/absence analyses. The productive fraction for most TCR beta V segments was about 90% or about 30% in an earlier analysis. Reportedly, fewer N-insertions than the approximately 680-donor mean appeared in an Asian-associated ancestry cluster in a later analysis. Solely CMV serostatus was available to characterize immune exposure.

About this clone: The target antigen is unknown.

The CDR3 loop spans 11 amino acids. Between the trimmed V and J ends, which lost 6 bases and 8 bases, there was a span of 7 bases. CDR1 is SNHLY, CDR2 FYNNEI, per germline. The PCR was carried out with 60 Vbeta primers and 13 Jbeta primers. The table came from immunoSEQ multiplex PCR; TCRdb's copy has only in-frame clones and leaves some out. The sample carries 210,000 or so clones, around 78% recorded once. This chain uses TRBV2 with TRBJ1-4; TRBD1 is a possible D gene (5 bases). Input material: PBMCs. The TCR originated in a boy aged 5 to 17 in good health and CMV-seronegative. The CDR3: CASSGGEKLFF. CDR3 sequence (DNA): TGTGCCAGCAGCGGGGGAGAAAAACTGTTTTTT.